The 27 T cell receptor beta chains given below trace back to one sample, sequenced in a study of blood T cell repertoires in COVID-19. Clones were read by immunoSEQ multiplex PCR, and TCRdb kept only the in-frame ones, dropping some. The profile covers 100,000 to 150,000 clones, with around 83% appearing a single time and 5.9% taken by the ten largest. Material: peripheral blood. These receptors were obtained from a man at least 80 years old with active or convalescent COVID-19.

Here the CDR3 reads CASSLAGQGPYEQYF. CDR3 in DNA: TGTGCCAGCAGCTTAGCGGGACAGGGCCCCTACGAGCAGTACTTC. This sequence joins TRBV11-1 and TRBJ2-7; TRBD1 matches at 9 bases. Germline CDR1 and CDR2: SGHAT and FQDESV (reference sequence). The CDR3 loop spans 15 amino acids. The J segment lost 2 bases and the V segment lost 0 bases, leaving 2 bases of the junction unmatched.

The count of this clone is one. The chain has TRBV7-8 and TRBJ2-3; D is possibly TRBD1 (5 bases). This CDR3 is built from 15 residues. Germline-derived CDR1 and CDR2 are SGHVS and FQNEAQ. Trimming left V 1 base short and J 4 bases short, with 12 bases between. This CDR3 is CASSLGWGDADTQYF. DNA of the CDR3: TGTGCCAGCAGCTTAGGTTGGGGCGACGCAGATACGCAGTATTTT. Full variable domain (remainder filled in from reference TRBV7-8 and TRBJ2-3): GAGVSQSPRYKVAKRGQDVALRCDPISGHVSLFWYQQALGQGPEFLTYFQNEAQLDKSGLPSDRFFAERPEGSVSTLKIQRTQQEDSAVYLCASSLGWGDADTQYFGPGTRLTVL.

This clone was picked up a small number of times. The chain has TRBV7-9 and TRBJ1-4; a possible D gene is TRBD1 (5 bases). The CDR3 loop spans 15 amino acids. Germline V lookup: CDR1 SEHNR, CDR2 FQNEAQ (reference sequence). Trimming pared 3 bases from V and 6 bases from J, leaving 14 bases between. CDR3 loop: CASSLHRLGDEKLFF. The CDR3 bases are TGTGCCAGCAGCTTGCACAGGCTAGGGGATGAAAAACTGTTTTTT. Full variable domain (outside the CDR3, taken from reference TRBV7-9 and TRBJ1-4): DTGVSQNPRHKITKRGQNVTFRCDPISEHNRLYWYRQTLGQGPEFLTYFQNEAQLEKSRLLSDRFSAERPKGSFSTLEIQRTEQGDSAMYLCASSLHRLGDEKLFFGSGTQLSVL.

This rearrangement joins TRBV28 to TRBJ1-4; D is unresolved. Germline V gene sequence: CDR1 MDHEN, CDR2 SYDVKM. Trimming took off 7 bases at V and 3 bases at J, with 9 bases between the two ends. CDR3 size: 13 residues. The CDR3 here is CASNGDSNEKLFF. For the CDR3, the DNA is TGTGCCAGCAACGGGGATTCTAATGAAAAACTGTTTTTT.

Here the CDR3 reads CSASNRGPSYEQYF. CDR3 coding DNA: TGCAGTGCTAGTAACAGGGGGCCTTCCTACGAGCAGTACTTC. V gene TRBV20-1 combines with J gene TRBJ2-7; 9 nucleotides align to TRBD1. This CDR3 has 14 amino acids. Germline assignment: CDR1 DFQATT and CDR2 SNEGSKA (reference sequence). Unmatched junction bases numbered 4, after V lost 3 bases and J lost 1 base.

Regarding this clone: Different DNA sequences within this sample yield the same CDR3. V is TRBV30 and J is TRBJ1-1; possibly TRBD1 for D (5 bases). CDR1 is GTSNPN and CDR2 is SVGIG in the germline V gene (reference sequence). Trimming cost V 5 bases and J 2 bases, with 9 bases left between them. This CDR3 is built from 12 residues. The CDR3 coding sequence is TGTGCCTGGGGGACGGGAAACACTGAAGCTTTCTTT. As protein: CAWGTGNTEAFF.

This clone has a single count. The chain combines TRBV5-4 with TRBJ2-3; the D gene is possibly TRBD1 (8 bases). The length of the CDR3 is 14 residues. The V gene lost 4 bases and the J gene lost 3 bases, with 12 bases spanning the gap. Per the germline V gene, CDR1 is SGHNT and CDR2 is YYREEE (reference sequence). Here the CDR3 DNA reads TGTGCCAGCAGCACAGGGGGACTAACAGATACGCAGTATTTT. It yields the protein CASSTGGLTDTQYF.

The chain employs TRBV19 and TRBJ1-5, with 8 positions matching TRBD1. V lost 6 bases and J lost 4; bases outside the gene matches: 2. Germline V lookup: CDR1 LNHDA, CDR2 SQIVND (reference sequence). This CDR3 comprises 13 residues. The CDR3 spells CASSRQGNQPQHF. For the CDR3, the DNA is TGTGCCAGTAGCCGACAGGGGAATCAGCCCCAGCATTTT.

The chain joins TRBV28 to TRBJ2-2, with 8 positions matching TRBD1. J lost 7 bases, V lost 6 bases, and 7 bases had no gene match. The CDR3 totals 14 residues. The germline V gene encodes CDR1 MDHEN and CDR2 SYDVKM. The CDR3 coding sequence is TGTGCCAGCAGGGGACAGGCTAGGGTCGGGGAGCTGTTTTTT. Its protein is CASRGQARVGELFF.

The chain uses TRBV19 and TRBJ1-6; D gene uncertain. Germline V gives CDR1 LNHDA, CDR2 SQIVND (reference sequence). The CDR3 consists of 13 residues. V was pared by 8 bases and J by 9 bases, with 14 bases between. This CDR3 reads CASAAVSGSPLHF. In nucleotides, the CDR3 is TGTGCCAGTGCGGCGGTGAGTGGTTCACCCCTCCACTTT.

The CDR3 nucleotides are TGTGCCAGCAAGAGCGGGAGCTACAATGAGCAGTTCTTC. It is translated as CASKSGSYNEQFF. The chain couples TRBV19 to TRBJ2-1; 8 nucleotides line up with TRBD2. The trim removed 9 bases at V and 3 bases at J, leaving 4 bases unmatched. CDR1 and CDR2 from the germline V gene are LNHDA and SQIVND (reference sequence). The CDR3 loop spans 13 amino acids.

The CDR3 reads CSAFGGATQYF. In nucleotides, the CDR3 is TGCAGTGCTTTCGGGGGGGCTACGCAGTATTTT. The chain has TRBV20-1 and TRBJ2-3, with 8 nucleotides matching TRBD2. From germline, CDR1 is DFQATT and CDR2 SNEGSKA (reference sequence). This CDR3 contains 11 residues. The V segment lost 5 bases and the J segment 8 bases; nucleotides outside the gene matches: 3.

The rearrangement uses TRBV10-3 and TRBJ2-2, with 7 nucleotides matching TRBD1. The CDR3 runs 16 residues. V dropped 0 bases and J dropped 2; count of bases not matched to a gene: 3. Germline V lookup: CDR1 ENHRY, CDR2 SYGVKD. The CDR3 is CAISESGQINTGELFF. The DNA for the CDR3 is TGTGCCATCAGTGAGTCGGGACAGATTAACACCGGGGAGCTGTTTTTT.

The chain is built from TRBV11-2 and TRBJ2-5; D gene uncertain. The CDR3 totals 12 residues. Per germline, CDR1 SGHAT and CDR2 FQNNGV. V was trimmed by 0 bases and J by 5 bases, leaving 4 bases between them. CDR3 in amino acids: CASSLDYETQYF. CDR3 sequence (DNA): TGTGCCAGCAGCTTAGATTATGAGACCCAGTACTTC.

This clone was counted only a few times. The CDR3: CASRRDTTYGYTF. CDR3 nucleotides: TGTGCCAGCAGACGGGACACGACTTATGGCTACACCTTC. The rearrangement uses TRBV27 and TRBJ1-2; a possible D gene is TRBD1 (6 bases). The CDR3 is made up of 13 amino acids. Germline V gives CDR1 MNHEY, CDR2 SMNVEV (reference sequence). The V gene lost 6 bases and the J gene lost 5 bases, with 13 bases spanning the gap.

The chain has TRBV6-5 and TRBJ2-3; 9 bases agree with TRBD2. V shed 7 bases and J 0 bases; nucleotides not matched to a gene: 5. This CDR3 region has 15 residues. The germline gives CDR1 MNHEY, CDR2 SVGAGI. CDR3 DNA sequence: TGTGCCAGCAAACTAGCGGGCGTTAGCACAGATACGCAGTATTTT. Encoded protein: CASKLAGVSTDTQYF.

Written as DNA, the CDR3 is TGTGCCAGTAGTCCAGCGGGACTAGCGGGGGGGCCCCTGAAGCTGTTTTTT. Translating it yields CASSPAGLAGGPLKLFF. The chain is built from TRBV19 and TRBJ2-2; 16 nucleotides agree with TRBD2. CDR1 and CDR2 (germline): LNHDA, SQIVND (reference sequence). The CDR3 contains 17 residues. Losses at the gene ends were 5 bases for V and 12 bases for J; bases not matched to a gene: 12.

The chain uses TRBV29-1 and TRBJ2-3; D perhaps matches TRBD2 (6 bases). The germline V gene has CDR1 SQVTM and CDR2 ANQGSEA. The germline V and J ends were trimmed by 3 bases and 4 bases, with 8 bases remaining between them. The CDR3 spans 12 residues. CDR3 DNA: TGCAGCGTTGATGGGGGGTCAGATACGCAGTATTTT. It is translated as CSVDGGSDTQYF.

The CDR3 here is CASSSQGHGYTF. CDR3 bases: TGTGCCAGCAGCTCACAGGGGCATGGCTACACCTTC. This chain connects TRBV5-6 to TRBJ1-2; 7 bases map to TRBD1. CDR1 is SGHDT, CDR2 YYEEEE, per germline. The CDR3 runs 12 residues. The J segment lost 6 bases and the V segment lost 3 bases, leaving 2 bases of the junction unmatched.

CDR3 DNA sequence: TGTGCCAGCAGGCCGCAGGGGGCGTTGTATGGCTACACCTTC. This gives the protein CASRPQGALYGYTF. The chain has TRBV28 and TRBJ1-2; 8 positions agree with TRBD1. The CDR3 extends over 14 amino acids. V dropped 6 bases and J dropped 5; count of bases not matched to a gene: 8. The germline V gene encodes CDR1 MDHEN and CDR2 SYDVKM.

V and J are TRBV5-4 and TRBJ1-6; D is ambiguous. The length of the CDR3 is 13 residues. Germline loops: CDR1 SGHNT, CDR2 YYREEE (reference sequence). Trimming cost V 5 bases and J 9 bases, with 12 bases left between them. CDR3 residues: CASSREGGSPLHF. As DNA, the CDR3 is TGTGCCAGCAGTAGGGAGGGCGGTTCACCCCTCCACTTT.

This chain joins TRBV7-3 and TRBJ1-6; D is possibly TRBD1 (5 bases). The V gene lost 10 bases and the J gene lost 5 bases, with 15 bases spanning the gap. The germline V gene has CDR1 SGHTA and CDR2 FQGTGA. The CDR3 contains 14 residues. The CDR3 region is CATLTQDDNSPLHF. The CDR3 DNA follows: TGTGCCACCCTAACACAGGACGATAATTCACCCCTCCACTTT. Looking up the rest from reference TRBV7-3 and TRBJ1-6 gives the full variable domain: GAGVSQTPSNKVTEKGKYVELRCDPISGHTALYWYRQSLGQGPEFLIYFQGTGAADDSGLPNDRFFAVRPEGSVSTLKIQRTERGDSAVYLCATLTQDDNSPLHFGNGTRLTVT.

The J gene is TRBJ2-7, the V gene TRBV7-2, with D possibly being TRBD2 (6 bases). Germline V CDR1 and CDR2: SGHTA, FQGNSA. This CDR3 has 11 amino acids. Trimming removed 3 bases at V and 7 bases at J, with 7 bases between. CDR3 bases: TGTGCCAGCAGCTTCGGAGGGGAGCAGTACTTC. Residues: CASSFGGEQYF.

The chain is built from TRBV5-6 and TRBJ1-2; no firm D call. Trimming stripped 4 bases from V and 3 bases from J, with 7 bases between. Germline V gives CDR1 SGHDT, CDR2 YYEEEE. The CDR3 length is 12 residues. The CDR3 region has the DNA TGTGCCAGCAGCGAGGGAGACTATGGCTACACCTTC. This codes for CASSEGDYGYTF. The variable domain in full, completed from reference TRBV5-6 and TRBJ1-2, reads DAGVTQSPTHLIKTRGQQVTLRCSPKSGHDTVSWYQQALGQGPQFIFQYYEEEERQRGNFPDRFSGHQFPNYSSELNVNALLLGDSALYLCASSEGDYGYTFGSGTRLTVV.

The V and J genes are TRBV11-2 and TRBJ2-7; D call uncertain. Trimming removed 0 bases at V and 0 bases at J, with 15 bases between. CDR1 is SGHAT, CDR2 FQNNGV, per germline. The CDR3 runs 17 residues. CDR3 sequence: CASSLDAPVLSSYEQYF. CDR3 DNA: TGTGCCAGCAGCTTAGATGCTCCGGTCCTAAGCTCCTACGAGCAGTACTTC.

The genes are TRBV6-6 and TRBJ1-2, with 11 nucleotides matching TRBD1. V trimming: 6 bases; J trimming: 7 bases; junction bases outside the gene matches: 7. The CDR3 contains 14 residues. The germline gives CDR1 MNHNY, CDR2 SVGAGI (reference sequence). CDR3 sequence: CASSQGQGVGGYTF. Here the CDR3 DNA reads TGTGCCAGCAGCCAGGGACAGGGGGTAGGTGGCTACACCTTC.

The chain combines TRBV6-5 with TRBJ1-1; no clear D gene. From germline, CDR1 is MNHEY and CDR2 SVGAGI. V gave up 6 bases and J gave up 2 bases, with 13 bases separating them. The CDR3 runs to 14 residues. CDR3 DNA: TGTGCCAGCAGGCGGTCCCCCGTCAACACTGAAGCTTTCTTT. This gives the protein CASRRSPVNTEAFF.